A single sample is the source of the 19 T cell receptor beta chains below, sequenced in a study of shared clonotypes between healthy human individuals. This table comes from immunoSEQ multiplex PCR, and its TCRdb copy is limited to in-frame clones, with some not included. There are around 2.5 million clones in the sample; 93% occur only once, and around 0.4% lies in the top ten. Sequencing was done on a sample of naive CD4+ T cells from PBMCs. Specified subset: CD45RA+ positively selected. All receptors come from a man younger than 30 in good health. Some clones in this sample may be carry-over from other donors' samples.

The chain has TRBV5-1 and TRBJ1-1, with D possibly being TRBD1 (5 bases). The CDR3 extends over 15 amino acids. CDR1 is SGHRS, CDR2 YFSETQ, per germline. V lost 3 bases and J 4 bases, leaving 16 bases between the germline ends. As DNA, the CDR3 is TGCGCCAGCAGCTCCAACCATGGGGCGTCCACTGAAGCTTTCTTT. Translation: CASSSNHGASTEAFF.

V is TRBV18 and J is TRBJ2-5; D is uncertain. V lost 6 bases and J 4 bases, leaving 9 bases between the germline ends. Germline V gene sequence: CDR1 KGHSH, CDR2 LQKENI. The CDR3 length is 12 residues. CDR3 amino acids: CASSQQRETQYF. In nucleotides, the CDR3 is TGTGCCAGCTCGCAACAGCGAGAGACCCAGTACTTC.

This chain connects TRBV4-3 to TRBJ1-2, with unresolved D. Germline V gene sequence: CDR1 LGHNA, CDR2 YSLEER. This CDR3 spans 16 amino acids. V was cut by 0 bases and J by 5 bases, with 16 bases left in between. The CDR3 loop is CASSQDPRPGRYGYTF. The CDR3 DNA sequence: TGCGCCAGCAGCCAAGACCCCCGACCCGGGAGGTATGGCTACACCTTC.

The V and J genes are TRBV4-2 and TRBJ2-1; tentatively, D is TRBD2 (6 bases). Germline V gene data show CDR1 as LGHNA and CDR2 as YNFKEQ. V lost 6 bases and J lost 10, with 16 bases in between. The CDR3 extends over 13 amino acids. CDR3 DNA sequence: TGTGCCAGCAGTCCCTCGCGGGGACGAGAGCAGTTCTTC. Residues: CASSPSRGREQFF.

The V and J genes are TRBV11-3 and TRBJ1-1; the match to TRBD1 covers 11 bases. CDR1 SGHNT and CDR2 YENEEA come from the germline V gene. The CDR3 spans 15 residues. The V gene end was trimmed by 5 bases and the J gene end by 1 base; junction bases not matched to a gene: 3. The CDR3 DNA reads as TGTGCCAGCAGCCAGGGGACAGGGGGGAACACTGAAGCTTTCTTT. It yields the protein CASSQGTGGNTEAFF.

This chain uses TRBV5-1 with TRBJ2-1, with no clear D. V dropped 4 bases and J dropped 7 bases, with 21 bases sitting between them. There are 16 residues in the CDR3. From germline, CDR1 is SGHRS and CDR2 YFSETQ. The CDR3 region has the DNA TGCGCCAGCAGCCCACACCGCCTGGACCAGCTGAATGAGCAGTTCTTC. Amino acid sequence: CASSPHRLDQLNEQFF.

The count of this clone is one. DNA for the CDR3: TGTGCCAGCACCGCCCTTGGGACGGCGAGCACAGATACGCAGTATTTT. This translates into CASTALGTASTDTQYF. The chain carries TRBV2 and TRBJ2-3, with D possibly being TRBD1 or TRBD2 (5 bases each). V was cut by 7 bases and J by 0 bases, with 17 bases left in between. The CDR3 is 16 residues long. Germline values: CDR1 SNHLY, CDR2 FYNNEI.

The chain uses TRBV5-1 and TRBJ2-5; TRBD2 aligns across 11 bases. The CDR3 covers 16 residues. Germline assignment: CDR1 SGHRS and CDR2 YFSETQ. Losses at the gene ends were 4 bases for V and 1 base for J; bases not matched to a gene: 6. The CDR3 DNA sequence: TGCGCCAGCAGCGACCCGGGACTAGCGGTCCAAGAGACCCAGTACTTC. Translation: CASSDPGLAVQETQYF.

The CDR3 DNA reads TGTGCCAGCACCCAGGGATTGCCCTACGAGCAGTACTTC. Protein sequence: CASTQGLPYEQYF. This sequence joins TRBV6-6 and TRBJ2-7, with a tentative D call TRBD1 (5 bases). CDR1 and CDR2 from the germline V gene are MNHNY and SVGAGI (reference sequence). Trimming removed 7 bases at V and 2 bases at J, with 12 bases between. The CDR3 is made up of 13 amino acids.

The rearrangement links TRBV28 to TRBJ1-2, with D unclear. V lost 5 bases to trimming and J lost 5 bases, with 18 bases between them. CDR1 MDHEN and CDR2 SYDVKM come from the germline V gene. The CDR3 runs to 15 residues. The CDR3 DNA is TGTGCCAGCAGTCCCGAAGTCCGACCCATTTATGGCTACACCTTC. The encoded protein is CASSPEVRPIYGYTF.

CDR3 protein: CASSIDLGGEGEQFF. CDR3 nucleotide sequence: TGTGCCAGTAGTATAGATCTGGGCGGCGAGGGTGAGCAGTTCTTC. The chain recombines TRBV19 with TRBJ2-1, with a tentative D call TRBD2 (5 bases). V lost 0 bases and J 9 bases, leaving 15 bases between the germline ends. The CDR3 length is 15 residues. Germline V gene lookup returns CDR1 LNHDA and CDR2 SQIVND (reference sequence).

The chain carries TRBV29-1 and TRBJ1-4, with TRBD1 matching 7 bases. This CDR3 region has 14 residues. The V gene end was trimmed by 7 bases and the J gene end by 3 bases; junction bases not matched to a gene: 8. Germline loops: CDR1 SQVTM, CDR2 ANQGSEA. The CDR3 region is CSAGQAGANEKLFF. The CDR3, as DNA: TGCAGCGCAGGACAGGCTGGGGCTAATGAAAAACTGTTTTTT.

The rearrangement links TRBV11-2 to TRBJ2-7; no definite D call. There are 14 residues in the CDR3. From germline, CDR1 is SGHAT and CDR2 FQNNGV. V was pared by 3 bases and J by 2 bases, with 11 bases between. CDR3 protein: CASSFQPGPYEQYF. CDR3 nucleotide sequence: TGTGCCAGCAGCTTCCAACCGGGTCCCTACGAGCAGTACTTC. Complete variable domain (other parts from reference TRBV11-2 and TRBJ2-7): EAGVAQSPRYKIIEKRQSVAFWCNPISGHATLYWYQQILGQGPKLLIQFQNNGVVDDSQLPKDRFSAERLKGVDSTLKIQPAKLEDSAVYLCASSFQPGPYEQYFGPGTRLTVT.

This chain uses TRBV11-3 with TRBJ2-7, with 8 positions matching TRBD1. Trimming at V came to 5 bases and at J to 5 bases, leaving 5 bases not matched to a gene. Germline V gene sequence: CDR1 SGHNT, CDR2 YENEEA. The CDR3 covers 13 residues. The CDR3, as DNA: TGTGCCAGCAGCGCCCAACAGGGGGACGAGCAGTACTTC. Translation gives CASSAQQGDEQYF. The full variable domain, in which reference TRBV11-3 and TRBJ2-7 provide the parts outside the CDR3, is EAGVVQSPRYKIIEKKQPVAFWCNPISGHNTLYWYLQNLGQGPELLIRYENEEAVDDSQLPKDRFSAERLKGVDSTLKIQPAELGDSAVYLCASSAQQGDEQYFGPGTRLTVT.

V gene TRBV28 combines with J gene TRBJ2-1; D possibly corresponds to TRBD2 (6 bases). Germline-derived CDR1 and CDR2 are MDHEN and SYDVKM. Trimming cost V 3 bases and J 6 bases, with 15 bases left between them. The CDR3 extends over 15 amino acids. Written as DNA, the CDR3 is TGTGCCAGCAGTTTGAGCGGCGGGACTGGCAATGAGCAGTTCTTC. Its protein is CASSLSGGTGNEQFF.

V usage is TRBV28 and J usage is TRBJ2-3, with TRBD2 matching 10 bases. There are 14 residues in the CDR3. CDR1 MDHEN and CDR2 SYDVKM come from the germline V gene. The ends lost 4 bases at V and 4 bases at J; junction bases unmatched: 2. Here the CDR3 reads CASSSGLAPDTQYF. The CDR3 DNA follows: TGTGCCAGCAGTTCGGGACTAGCGCCAGATACGCAGTATTTT. The whole variable domain, remainder taken from reference TRBV28 and TRBJ2-3, is DVKVTQSSRYLVKRTGEKVFLECVQDMDHENMFWYRQDPGLGLRLIYFSYDVKMKEKGDIPEGYSVSREKKERFSLILESASTNQTSMYLCASSSGLAPDTQYFGPGTRLTVL.

The chain couples TRBV2 to TRBJ1-2, with 9 bases identical to TRBD1. CDR3 size: 13 residues. Trimming removed 5 bases from V and 8 bases from J; junction bases left unmatched: 6. Germline assignment: CDR1 SNHLY and CDR2 FYNNEI. The CDR3 sequence: CASSQETGGGYTF. The CDR3 coding sequence is TGTGCCAGCAGTCAAGAAACAGGGGGCGGCTACACCTTC.

Comments on this clone: Other DNA sequences within the sample encode an identical CDR3. The chain employs TRBV2 and TRBJ2-7; 10 bases are a match to TRBD1. CDR1 is SNHLY, CDR2 FYNNEI, per germline. Trimming took 5 bases from V and 7 from J; bases not matched to a gene: 2. The CDR3 has 12 amino acids. The CDR3 region has the DNA TGTGCCAGCAGTAGGACAGGGGGAGAGCAGTACTTC. This sequence encodes CASSRTGGEQYF.

The chain combines TRBV2 with TRBJ2-5; 10 bases are shared with TRBD2. V gave up 1 base and J gave up 7 bases; unmatched junction bases: 6. The germline V gene encodes CDR1 SNHLY and CDR2 FYNNEI. The CDR3 runs to 15 residues. The CDR3 DNA reads as TGTGCCAGCAGTGAAGTAGCGGGAGGTGAGGGGACCCAGTACTTC. This translates into CASSEVAGGEGTQYF.